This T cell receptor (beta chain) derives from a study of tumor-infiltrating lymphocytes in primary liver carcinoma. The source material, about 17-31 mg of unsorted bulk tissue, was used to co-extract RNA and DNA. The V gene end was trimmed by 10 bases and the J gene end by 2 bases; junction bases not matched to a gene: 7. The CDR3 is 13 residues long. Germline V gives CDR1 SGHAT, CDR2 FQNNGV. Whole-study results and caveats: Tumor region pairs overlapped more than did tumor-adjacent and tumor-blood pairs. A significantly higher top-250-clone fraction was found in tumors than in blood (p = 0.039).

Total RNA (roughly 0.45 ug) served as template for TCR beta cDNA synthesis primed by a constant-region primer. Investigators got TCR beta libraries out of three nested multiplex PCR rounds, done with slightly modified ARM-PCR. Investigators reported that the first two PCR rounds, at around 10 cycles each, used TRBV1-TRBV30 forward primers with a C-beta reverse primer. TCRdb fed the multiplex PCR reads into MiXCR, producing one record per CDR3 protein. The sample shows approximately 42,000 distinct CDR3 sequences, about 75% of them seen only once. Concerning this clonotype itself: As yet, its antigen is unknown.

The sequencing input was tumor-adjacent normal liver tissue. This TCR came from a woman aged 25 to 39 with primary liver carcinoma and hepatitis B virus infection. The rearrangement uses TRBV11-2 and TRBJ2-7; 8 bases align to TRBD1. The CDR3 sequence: CANIWDRTYEQYF. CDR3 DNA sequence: TGTGCCAATATATGGGACAGGACCTACGAGCAGTACTTC.